This TCR beta chain is drawn from a study of CD8 T cells in ankylosing spondylitis. Germline assignment: CDR1 LGHDT and CDR2 YNNKEL (reference sequence). The CDR3 length is 17 residues. Details on this clonotype: Its cognate antigen is unknown. One end of the junction is discordant with germline, which a read error may explain.

TCRdb fed the 5' RACE reads into MiXCR, producing one record per CDR3 protein. Of 150,000 to 200,000 distinct CDR3 sequences listed, approximately 20% were seen once; the top ten hold around 7.6%. General study findings and limits: The study identified a TCR beta motif of 7 or 8 highly homologous variants that appeared characteristic of ankylosing spondylitis blood.

This chain links TRBV3-1 with TRBJ1-2, with a possible D match to TRBD1 (5 bases). The sequence was collected from a male donor with ankylosing spondylitis or in good health (not recorded which). The sequenced sample consisted of blood, either unsorted or a sorted T cell fraction (not recorded which). CDR3 DNA: TGTGCCACCAGCCAAGGGGTATCAGGGATCGCTAACTATGGCTACACCTTC. Protein: CATSQGVSGIANYGYTF.